This TCR beta chain was captured in a study of chemoradiotherapy in HPV16-positive cancers. Notes on the study in general: HPV-specific T cells were functionally defined from only two HPV16-positive patients.

Clones were sequenced by immunoSEQ multiplex PCR, and TCRdb holds only the in-frame ones, with some missing. The sample carries approximately 1,000 clones, roughly three quarters recorded once. The table lists this clone with a few counts. What it recognizes is unknown. In germline, CDR1 is SQVTM, CDR2 ANQGSEA. V gave up 7 bases and J gave up 5 bases, with 11 bases separating them. This CDR3 has 12 amino acids. The sequencing here drew on tumor tissue, taken from a patient who underwent chemoradiotherapy. This receptor was taken from a human donor with HPV-associated anogenital cancer. The chain carries TRBV29-1 and TRBJ1-4; no reliable D call. CDR3 sequence: CSASASNEKLFF. The CDR3 DNA is TGCAGCGCTTCCGCCTCAAATGAAAAACTGTTTTTT. Full variable domain (outside the CDR3, taken from reference TRBV29-1 and TRBJ1-4): SAVISQKPSRDICQRGTSLTIQCQVDSQVTMMFWYRQQPGQSLTLIATANQGSEATYESGFVIDKFPISRPNLTFSTLTVSNMSPEDSSIYLCSASASNEKLFFGSGTQLSVL.